Listed below are T cell receptor beta chains from one sample, sequenced in a study of blood T cell repertoires in COVID-19. Some clones are missing from TCRdb's copy, which holds only in-frame ones; the method was immunoSEQ multiplex PCR. Seen here are about 190,000 clones, roughly 84% observed once, and the top ten hold 2.5% to 3.5%. Sequenced sample: PBMCs or T cells enriched from blood (not recorded which). The receptor source for this set is a young woman who had recovered from COVID-19. Both conserved end residues are part of each CDR3. The order of the fields is J gene, clone size, V gene, D gene, CDR3 protein, CDR3 DNA. The D gene is left open where the match is weak. Size is omitted from some rows. Given values are once, few, many or a class for expanded clones.

J: TRBJ2-5
size: once
V: TRBV29-1
D: TRBD2
CDR3: CSVEGGTSGRARETQYF
DNA: TGCAGCGTTGAAGGTGGGACTAGCGGGAGGGCCAGGGAGACCCAGTACTTC

J: TRBJ1-2
size: -
V: TRBV28
D: -
CDR3: CASRRANYGYTF
DNA: TGTGCCAGCAGACGGGCTAACTATGGCTACACCTTC

J: TRBJ2-1
size: -
V: TRBV9
D: -
CDR3: CASSVGGPNEQFF
DNA: TGTGCCAGCAGCGTGGGGGGACCCAATGAGCAGTTCTTC

J: TRBJ1-6
size: few
V: TRBV27
D: TRBD1
CDR3: CASSREQGATYNSPLHF
DNA: TGTGCCAGCAGTCGAGAACAGGGGGCCACCTATAATTCACCCCTCCACTTT

J: TRBJ1-2
size: -
V: TRBV19
D: TRBD1
CDR3: CASSSRQGFNGYTF
DNA: TGTGCCAGTAGTTCCCGACAGGGTTTTAATGGCTACACCTTC

J: TRBJ1-4
size: -
V: TRBV19
D: -
CDR3: CASSIARGTAVGEKLFF
DNA: TGTGCCAGTAGTATAGCCCGCGGGACGGCCGTGGGTGAAAAACTGTTTTTT

J: TRBJ2-1
size: -
V: TRBV24-1
D: -
CDR3: CATSDEGRDEQFF
DNA: TGTGCCACCAGTGACGAAGGTCGGGATGAGCAGTTCTTC

J: TRBJ2-3
size: -
V: TRBV7-3
D: TRBD1
CDR3: CASSPNPRGQGKDTQYF
DNA: TGTGCCAGCAGCCCCAATCCGCGGGGACAGGGAAAAGATACGCAGTATTTT

J: TRBJ2-7
size: -
V: TRBV6-1
D: TRBD1
CDR3: CASSELKGGSSYEQYF
DNA: TGTGCCAGCAGTGAACTAAAAGGGGGCAGCTCCTACGAGCAGTACTTC

J: TRBJ2-3
size: -
V: TRBV5-1
D: -
CDR3: CASSPPSGAGTDTQYF
DNA: TGCGCCAGCAGCCCGCCTTCGGGAGCCGGCACAGATACGCAGTATTTT

J: TRBJ2-3
size: -
V: TRBV7-2
D: -
CDR3: CASSLAGRGRTDTQYF
DNA: TGTGCCAGCAGCTTAGCGGGGCGGGGTCGCACAGATACGCAGTATTTT

J: TRBJ1-2
size: -
V: TRBV28
D: TRBD1
CDR3: CASRGGQAPFGYTF
DNA: TGTGCCAGCAGGGGAGGACAGGCCCCTTTTGGCTACACCTTC

J: TRBJ2-7
size: few
V: TRBV5-1
D: TRBD2
CDR3: CASSLSNGGIGEQYF
DNA: TGCGCCAGCAGCTTGAGTAACGGGGGGATTGGCGAGCAGTACTTC

J: TRBJ1-2
size: -
V: TRBV7-9
D: TRBD1
CDR3: CASSLETGVHYGYTF
DNA: TGTGCCAGCAGCTTAGAGACAGGGGTCCACTATGGCTACACCTTC

J: TRBJ1-5
size: -
V: TRBV6-1
D: -
CDR3: CASSEAPRGQPQHF
DNA: TGTGCCAGCAGTGAAGCGCCGAGAGGGCAGCCCCAGCATTTT

J: TRBJ2-5
size: once
V: TRBV19
D: TRBD2
CDR3: CASTPASGRARETQYF
DNA: TGTGCCAGTACCCCTGCTAGCGGGAGGGCCCGGGAGACCCAGTACTTC

J: TRBJ1-5
size: -
V: TRBV6-5
D: TRBD1
CDR3: CASSYSTGLGPQHF
DNA: TGTGCCAGCAGTTACTCGACAGGGTTAGGGCCCCAGCATTTT

J: TRBJ1-1
size: -
V: TRBV6-6
D: TRBD1
CDR3: CASRIGQGRAHTEAFF
DNA: TGTGCCAGCAGGATTGGACAGGGCCGTGCCCACACTGAAGCTTTCTTT

J: TRBJ1-2
size: -
V: TRBV27
D: TRBD1
CDR3: CASSLTGRGRNYGYTF
DNA: TGTGCCAGCAGTTTAACTGGCAGGGGGCGAAACTATGGCTACACCTTC

J: TRBJ1-5
size: -
V: TRBV5-5
D: TRBD1
CDR3: CASSPVGGPSQPQHF
DNA: TGTGCCAGCAGCCCGGTAGGGGGCCCCAGTCAGCCCCAGCATTTT

J: TRBJ1-6
size: once
V: TRBV6-5
D: -
CDR3: CASSLLESPLHF
DNA: TGTGCCAGCAGTTTACTGGAGTCACCCCTCCACTTT

J: TRBJ1-5
size: few
V: TRBV7-9
D: -
CDR3: CASSLEGHQPQHF
DNA: TGTGCCAGCAGCCTAGAGGGGCATCAGCCCCAGCATTTT

J: TRBJ2-5
size: many
V: TRBV4-2
D: TRBD1
CDR3: CASSHASRGPESPQETQYF
DNA: TGTGCCAGCAGCCACGCCTCCAGGGGGCCAGAGTCCCCTCAAGAGACCCAGTACTTC

J: TRBJ1-3
size: -
V: TRBV2
D: -
CDR3: CASSAGGFSGNTIYF
DNA: TGTGCCAGCAGTGCGGGGGGTTTCTCTGGAAACACCATATATTTT

J: TRBJ1-2
size: -
V: TRBV29-1
D: -
CDR3: CSVEFGYGYTF
DNA: TGCAGCGTTGAGTTCGGCTATGGCTACACCTTC

J: TRBJ2-1
size: -
V: TRBV19
D: TRBD2
CDR3: CASSIAGGSYNEQFF
DNA: TGTGCCAGTAGCATAGCGGGGGGGTCCTACAATGAGCAGTTCTTC

J: TRBJ2-1
size: -
V: TRBV19
D: -
CDR3: CASSERSSYNEQFF
DNA: TGTGCCAGTAGTGAGAGAAGCTCCTACAATGAGCAGTTCTTC

J: TRBJ1-1
size: -
V: TRBV2
D: TRBD1
CDR3: CASSDRDRGTEAFF
DNA: TGTGCCAGCAGCGACCGGGACAGGGGGACTGAAGCTTTCTTT

J: TRBJ1-4
size: -
V: TRBV5-6
D: TRBD1
CDR3: CASSNSLEGDRLGEKLFF
DNA: TGTGCCAGCAGTAACTCCTTGGAGGGGGACAGGTTAGGAGAAAAACTGTTTTTT

J: TRBJ1-2
size: -
V: TRBV20-1
D: -
CDR3: CSAYDRPGYTF
DNA: TGCAGTGCATATGACAGGCCGGGCTACACCTTC

J: TRBJ2-1
size: -
V: TRBV7-3
D: -
CDR3: CASSLGEGVGEQFF
DNA: TGTGCCAGCAGCTTAGGTGAGGGAGTTGGTGAGCAGTTCTTC

J: TRBJ2-7
size: -
V: TRBV7-9
D: TRBD2
CDR3: CASSPSRGDEQYF
DNA: TGTGCCAGCAGCCCCAGCCGGGGGGACGAGCAGTACTTC

J: TRBJ1-2
size: -
V: TRBV7-8
D: -
CDR3: CASSQRGAIYGYTF
DNA: TGTGCCAGCAGCCAGCGGGGGGCTATCTATGGCTACACCTTC

J: TRBJ1-2
size: -
V: TRBV5-1
D: TRBD1
CDR3: CASSKEGRGEVYGYTF
DNA: TGCGCCAGCAGCAAAGAGGGCAGGGGGGAGGTCTATGGCTACACCTTC

J: TRBJ1-4
size: -
V: TRBV1
D: -
CDR3: CTSSQDGGSYKKLFF
DNA: TGCACCAGCAGCCAAGATGGGGGGTCTTATAAAAAACTGTTTTTT

J: TRBJ2-1
size: -
V: TRBV30
D: -
CDR3: CARSRRGVDEQFF
DNA: TGTGCCCGGTCTAGGCGGGGAGTGGATGAGCAGTTCTTC

J: TRBJ2-7
size: -
V: TRBV6-6
D: TRBD2
CDR3: CASSYPHGLAGGEQYF
DNA: TGTGCCAGCAGTTACCCTCACGGACTAGCGGGAGGTGAGCAGTACTTC

J: TRBJ2-5
size: -
V: TRBV5-8
D: TRBD1
CDR3: CASSHLLQGETQYF
DNA: TGTGCCAGCAGCCACCTACTACAGGGGGAGACCCAGTACTTC

J: TRBJ1-2
size: -
V: TRBV7-3
D: -
CDR3: CASSFTGSGDGYTF
DNA: TGTGCCAGCAGCTTCACAGGGTCAGGGGATGGCTACACCTTC

J: TRBJ2-3
size: -
V: TRBV30
D: -
CDR3: CAWSVANTQYF
DNA: TGTGCCTGGAGTGTAGCCAATACGCAGTATTTT

J: TRBJ1-2
size: -
V: TRBV19
D: TRBD1
CDR3: CASSEGTGRGYTF
DNA: TGTGCCAGTAGTGAAGGGACAGGGCGCGGCTACACCTTC

J: TRBJ2-7
size: once
V: TRBV5-1
D: -
CDR3: CASSTQGGGSYEQYF
DNA: TGCGCCAGCAGCACCCAGGGCGGTGGGTCCTACGAGCAGTACTTC

J: TRBJ2-5
size: -
V: TRBV18
D: -
CDR3: CASQRLEETQYF
DNA: TGTGCCAGCCAGCGACTAGAAGAGACCCAGTACTTC

J: TRBJ1-2
size: -
V: TRBV10-1
D: TRBD1
CDR3: CARPRDRDSDGYTF
DNA: TGCGCCAGGCCCCGGGACAGGGATTCGGATGGCTACACCTTC

J: TRBJ1-4
size: -
V: TRBV7-6
D: -
CDR3: CASSLAGPNEKLFF
DNA: TGTGCCAGCAGCTTAGCTGGGCCCAATGAAAAACTGTTTTTT